This is a list of T cell receptor beta chains from one sample in a study of cytomegalovirus exposure and HLA in healthy donors. The method was immunoSEQ multiplex PCR; TCRdb's version includes in-frame clones alone and lacks a portion of them. The sample has about 96,000 clones; about four fifths are singletons. Sequencing input: PBMCs. These receptor sequences come from a female donor in good health and CMV-seropositive. CDR3s include the opening cysteine and the closing phenylalanine or tryptophan. Fields, in order: V gene, clone size, D gene, J gene, CDR3 DNA, CDR3 protein. The D gene is left open where the match is weak. Some rows mark clone size as missing; the rest say once, few, many or name a class of expanded clone.

TRBV30,.,TRBD2,TRBJ2-7,TGTGCCTGGAGTCTCGGCCTAGCGGGAGAACGGGAGCAGTACTTC,CAWSLGLAGEREQYF
TRBV5-4,few,.,TRBJ2-7,TGTGCCAGCAGTATTCCCCCCCCTGCCTACGAGCAGTACTTC,CASSIPPPAYEQYF
TRBV5-4,.,TRBD1,TRBJ1-6,TGTGCCAGCAGCGTACCGGGACAGAAAAATTCACCCCTCCACTTT,CASSVPGQKNSPLHF
TRBV19,.,.,TRBJ1-1,TGTGCCAGTAGTGACTGGGGGGACACTGAAGCTTTCTTT,CASSDWGDTEAFF
TRBV6-5,.,.,TRBJ1-2,TGTGCCAGCAGAGAATGGGGGGACGGCTACACCTTC,CASREWGDGYTF
TRBV7-8,.,.,TRBJ1-1,TGTGCCAGCAGCTTAGGCAGGGGTCCGAACACTGAAGCTTTCTTT,CASSLGRGPNTEAFF
TRBV28,.,.,TRBJ2-7,TGTGCCAGCAGGCTCGGGAACCACGAGCAGTACTTC,CASRLGNHEQYF
TRBV7-9,.,TRBD1,TRBJ1-1,TGTGCCAGCAGCTTGACAGGGGCAGACACTGAAGCTTTCTTT,CASSLTGADTEAFF
TRBV18,.,.,TRBJ1-2,TGTGCCAGCTCACAGGACCCACGGGAGGGCTACACCTTC,CASSQDPREGYTF
TRBV13,few,.,TRBJ2-7,TGTGCCAGCAGCCTAAGCGCAGGGACCTACGAGCAGTACTTC,CASSLSAGTYEQYF
TRBV27,.,.,TRBJ2-1,TGTGCCAGCAGTCCGACACCGAGCTCCTACAATGAGCAGTTCTTC,CASSPTPSSYNEQFF
TRBV29-1,.,.,TRBJ2-1,TGCAGCGTTGAAGGGGGGGGCCCTTACAATGAGCAGTTCTTC,CSVEGGGPYNEQFF
TRBV20-1,once,.,TRBJ2-7,TGCAGTGCACCCAGGGTTGAGTACTTC,CSAPRVEYF
TRBV29-1,.,.,TRBJ1-2,TGCAGCGTCCGCGGGAGCGAAAGGGGCTACACCTTC,CSVRGSERGYTF
TRBV28,.,TRBD2,TRBJ2-7,TGTGCCAGCAGTTTGAGGCAGGGGACTAGCTCCCAGCAGTACTTC,CASSLRQGTSSQQYF
TRBV2,few,.,TRBJ2-7,TGTGCCAGCCGCCAGAGGCCCACCTACGAGCAGTACTTC,CASRQRPTYEQYF
TRBV18,.,TRBD2,TRBJ2-7,TGTGCCAGCTCACCAAGCGGGGTTTTCTACGAGCAGTACTTC,CASSPSGVFYEQYF
TRBV7-8,.,TRBD1,TRBJ1-1,TGTGCCAGCAGCTTACGCCGAGGGTCTTGGGACAGGGGGATCTCTGAAGCTTTCTTT,CASSLRRGSWDRGISEAFF
TRBV7-2,.,TRBD2,TRBJ2-3,TGTGCCAGCAGCCGAAGACTAGCGGAGGGCACAGATACGCAGTATTTT,CASSRRLAEGTDTQYF
TRBV2,.,TRBD1,TRBJ2-7,TGTGCTAAGGGTGGACAGGGGGCCGGAGAGCAGTACTTC,CAKGGQGAGEQYF
TRBV7-9,once,.,TRBJ1-2,TGTGCCAGCAGCTCACAACCTGGTACCGGCTACACCTTC,CASSSQPGTGYTF
TRBV28,.,.,TRBJ1-2,TGTGCCAGCACCACCGAAGTGGGACTAATGGGCTACACCTTC,CASTTEVGLMGYTF
TRBV10-3,few,.,TRBJ2-7,TGTGCCATCGGCAGGGCCCTCGAGCAGTACTTC,CAIGRALEQYF